One and the same sample provided the 31 T cell receptor beta chains below, sequenced in a study of blood T cell repertoires in COVID-19. Data came from immunoSEQ multiplex PCR; TCRdb stores just in-frame clones and leaves some out. The sample records some 260,000 clones, 88% being singletons. The sample comprised peripheral blood. The receptors derive from a woman in her 40s who had recovered from COVID-19.

The chain uses TRBV24-1 and TRBJ1-5; 10 nucleotides match TRBD1. This CDR3 is built from 15 residues. Losses at the gene ends were 5 bases for V and 5 bases for J; bases not matched to a gene: 5. Germline-derived CDR1 and CDR2 are KGHDR and SFDVKD. The CDR3 region has the DNA TGTGCCACCAGTGTGGGACAGGGGTCCGATCAGCCCCAGCATTTT. This translates into CATSVGQGSDQPQHF.

The genes are TRBV25-1 and TRBJ2-7, with 15 bases identical to TRBD2. CDR3 length equals 18 residues. Germline-derived CDR1 and CDR2 are MGHDK and SYGVNS. V gave up 1 base and J gave up 5 bases; unmatched junction bases: 9. CDR3 DNA sequence: TGTGCCAGCAGTGAATTTGTGCGGACTAGCGGGAGGGGCCACGAGCAGTACTTC. Translated, it gives CASSEFVRTSGRGHEQYF.

The chain links TRBV4-3 to TRBJ1-6; the D is unclear. CDR1 and CDR2 from the germline V gene are LGHNA and YSLEER. V lost 4 bases to trimming and J lost 11 bases, with 12 bases between them. The CDR3 contains 13 residues. CDR3 nucleotide sequence: TGCGCCAGCAGCCCGGGTCCTGCACCACCCCTCCACTTT. Residues: CASSPGPAPPLHF.

The rearrangement uses TRBV27 and TRBJ1-6; 8 bases match TRBD1. Germline trimming cut 10 bases from V and 2 bases from J; bases unmatched to any gene: 4. The CDR3 has 14 residues. CDR1 and CDR2 (germline): MNHEY, SMNVEV (reference sequence). The CDR3, as DNA: TGTGCCACCCACAGGGGGGCCTATAATTCACCCCTCCACTTT. Translation gives CATHRGAYNSPLHF.

About this clone: This specimen includes other DNA sequences encoding the same CDR3. The chain carries TRBV9 and TRBJ2-2, with TRBD2 matching over 7 bases. The CDR3 contains 15 residues. Germline-derived CDR1 and CDR2 are SGDLS and YYNGEE. With V trimmed by 0 bases and J by 5 bases, 4 bases remained unmatched. For the CDR3, the DNA is TGTGCCAGCAGCGTAGGCGGGAGTGGGACCGGGGAGCTGTTTTTT. Translation gives CASSVGGSGTGELFF.

The chain couples TRBV19 to TRBJ2-1, with 10 bases fitting TRBD2. The CDR3 length is 17 residues. CDR1 LNHDA and CDR2 SQIVND come from the germline V gene (reference sequence). The J segment lost 5 bases and the V segment lost 3 bases, leaving 10 bases of the junction unmatched. CDR3 DNA sequence: TGTGCCAGTAGTATTTTTCGGGGAACTAGCGGGGACAATGAGCAGTTCTTC. Its protein product is CASSIFRGTSGDNEQFF.

This sequence joins TRBV19 and TRBJ2-7; 8 bases map to TRBD2. The CDR3 covers 14 residues. V lost 2 bases to trimming and J lost 5 bases; unmatched junction nucleotides: 5. Germline-derived CDR1 and CDR2 are LNHDA and SQIVND (reference sequence). CDR3 sequence reads: CASSIRGTRDEQYF. The CDR3 coding sequence is TGTGCCAGTAGTATACGGGGGACTAGAGACGAGCAGTACTTC.

This chain connects TRBV7-3 to TRBJ2-2; 9 positions agree with TRBD1. Looked up from germline, CDR1 is SGHTA and CDR2 is FQGTGA. The CDR3 is 17 residues long. Trimming took 2 bases from V and 2 from J; bases not matched to a gene: 6. CDR3: CASSLPPGQGNTGELFF. The CDR3 DNA is TGTGCCAGCAGCTTACCCCCGGGACAGGGTAACACCGGGGAGCTGTTTTTT.

The chain has TRBV5-1 and TRBJ1-3; D is possibly TRBD1 (6 bases). Germline assignment: CDR1 SGHRS and CDR2 YFSETQ. V lost 1 base and J 4 bases, leaving 15 bases between the germline ends. This CDR3 is 16 amino acids long. The CDR3 nucleotides are TGCGCCAGCAGCTTGAACCAACAGGGCCAAGGAAACACCATATATTTT. It is translated as CASSLNQQGQGNTIYF.

The gene calls are TRBV11-2 and TRBJ2-1; 12 bases line up with TRBD2. The CDR3 is 15 residues long. Germline loops: CDR1 SGHAT, CDR2 FQNNGV. The junction had 9 bases not matched to a gene; V was cut back by 5 bases and J by 10 bases. CDR3 nucleotide sequence: TGTGCCAGCAGCCCCCAGCCCGGGACTAGCGGGGAGCAGTTCTTC. Protein sequence: CASSPQPGTSGEQFF.

This rearrangement joins TRBV9 to TRBJ1-2; the D gene is possibly TRBD1 (6 bases). Germline CDR1 reads SGDLS; CDR2 reads YYNGEE. The CDR3 loop spans 15 amino acids. Trimming took 0 bases from V and 2 from J, leaving 11 bases between them. DNA of the CDR3: TGTGCCAGCAGCGTAGGAGGGGGGGCGAACTATGGCTACACCTTC. Protein product: CASSVGGGANYGYTF.

This clone came up once. J is TRBJ2-3 and V is TRBV7-2; TRBD2 aligns across 8 bases. The J segment lost 14 bases and the V segment lost 6 bases, leaving 16 bases of the junction unmatched. Germline V CDR1 and CDR2: SGHTA, FQGNSA. The CDR3 extends over 14 amino acids. CDR3 nucleotide sequence: TGTGCCAGCAGGACACCCCTAGCGGGCCCGAGCGGGTATTTT. Residues: CASRTPLAGPSGYF. Drawing the rest from reference TRBV7-2 and TRBJ2-3, the complete variable domain is GAGVSQSPSNKVTEKGKDVELRCDPISGHTALYWYRQSLGQGLEFLIYFQGNSAPDKSGLPSDRFSAERTGGSVSTLTIQRTQQEDSAVYLCASRTPLAGPSGYFGPGTRLTVL.

The chain uses TRBV19 and TRBJ1-6; TRBD1 aligns across 8 bases. The germline V gene has CDR1 LNHDA and CDR2 SQIVND (reference sequence). This CDR3 spans 17 amino acids. J gave up 0 bases and V 6 bases, and 7 bases lay outside the gene matches. Here the CDR3 DNA reads TGTGCCAGTAGCCGACAGGGGCCCAGCTCCTATAATTCACCCCTCCACTTT. Translated, it gives CASSRQGPSSYNSPLHF.

This clone was picked up one time. The chain employs TRBV30 and TRBJ2-3, with TRBD2 identical over 15 bases. Germline V gives CDR1 GTSNPN, CDR2 SVGIG (reference sequence). Trimming took 1 base from V and 5 from J; bases not matched to a gene: 4. The CDR3 extends over 16 amino acids. The CDR3 DNA sequence: TGTGCCTGGAGTGCTGGGACTAGCGGGAGGCGAGATACGCAGTATTTT. It codes for CAWSAGTSGRRDTQYF.

The rearrangement links TRBV6-2 or TRBV6-3 to TRBJ1-5, with a weak D call TRBD1 (6 bases). This CDR3 has 16 amino acids. The V gene lost 1 base and the J gene lost 4 bases, with 14 bases spanning the gap. The germline V gene encodes CDR1 MNHEY and CDR2 SVGEGT. The CDR3 sequence is CASSYFRTAGNQPQHF. DNA of the CDR3: TGTGCCAGCAGTTACTTCCGGACAGCGGGGAATCAGCCCCAGCATTTT.

On this clone: One end of the junction does not line up with germline, which may come from a read error. The CDR3 spells CASSQHPGQNEKLFF. Written as DNA, the CDR3 is TGTGCTAGCAGCCAACACCCGGGACAGAATGAAAAACTGTTTTTT. This chain links TRBV7-7 with TRBJ1-4; 7 bases map to TRBD1. The CDR3 loop spans 15 amino acids. CDR1 and CDR2 (germline): SSHAT, FNYEAQ (reference sequence).

The V call is TRBV27, the J call TRBJ1-3; D not certain. V was pared by 0 bases and J by 2 bases, with 17 bases between. This CDR3 has 18 residues. The V gene's germline CDR1 is MNHEY and CDR2 SMNVEV (reference sequence). CDR3 in amino acids: CASSLSSHRAGTGNTIYF. The CDR3, as DNA: TGTGCCAGCAGTTTATCGTCACACCGGGCCGGGACTGGAAACACCATATATTTT.

The J gene is TRBJ2-5, the V gene TRBV11-3, with D maybe TRBD2 (6 bases). The CDR3 has 16 amino acids. Trimming took 5 bases from V and 3 from J, leaving 19 bases between them. Germline V CDR1 and CDR2: SGHNT, YENEEA. The CDR3 DNA sequence: TGTGCCAGCAGCCCCATAGCCGGGGGAGGCGAAGAGACCCAGTACTTC. This translates into CASSPIAGGGEETQYF.

The rearrangement uses TRBV18 and TRBJ2-7; 15 nucleotides match TRBD2. Losses at the gene ends were 6 bases for V and 0 bases for J; bases not matched to a gene: 15. Germline V CDR1 and CDR2: KGHSH, LQKENI. The CDR3 covers 20 residues. For the CDR3, the DNA is TGTGCCAGCTCCGTAGGGGGAAGGGGACTAGCGGGAGGCTACTCCTACGAGCAGTACTTC. Translation gives CASSVGGRGLAGGYSYEQYF. Full variable domain (rest looked up from reference TRBV18 and TRBJ2-7): NAGVMQNPRHLVRRRGQEARLRCSPMKGHSHVYWYRQLPEEGLKFMVYLQKENIIDESGMPKERFSAEFPKEGPSILRIQQVVRGDSAAYFCASSVGGRGLAGGYSYEQYFGPGTRLTVT.

This clone was recorded only once. The chain carries TRBV7-9 and TRBJ2-1; D possibly corresponds to TRBD1 (6 bases). There are 15 residues in the CDR3. With 2 bases removed from V and 5 bases from J, the gap between germline ends came to 13 bases. From germline, CDR1 is SEHNR and CDR2 FQNEAQ (reference sequence). Here the CDR3 DNA reads TGTGCCAGCAGCTTACTGGCAGGGGCCAACAATGAGCAGTTCTTC. Encoded protein: CASSLLAGANNEQFF.

A remark on this clone: The same CDR3 arises from other DNA sequences in this sample as well. V usage is TRBV7-2 and J usage is TRBJ2-3; D unresolved. Germline lookup yields CDR1 SGHTA and CDR2 FQGNSA. This CDR3 spans 13 amino acids. Trimming removed 1 base at V and 4 bases at J, with 6 bases between. The chain's CDR3 is CASSLGAADTQYF. CDR3 DNA sequence: TGTGCCAGCAGCTTAGGGGCAGCAGATACGCAGTATTTT.

This sequence joins TRBV5-6 and TRBJ1-1; D unclear. The ends were cut back, 2 bases at V and 8 bases at J, with 13 bases in the middle. The CDR3 has 13 residues. Germline CDR1 is SGHDT and CDR2 is YYEEEE. The DNA of the CDR3 is TGTGCCAGCAGCTTTCGCTCTGAGGAGGAAGCTTTCTTT. It encodes CASSFRSEEEAFF.

J is TRBJ2-3 and V is TRBV5-4, with 9 nucleotides matching TRBD2. V dropped 4 bases and J dropped 5; count of bases not matched to a gene: 5. CDR1 SGHNT and CDR2 YYREEE come from the germline V gene (reference sequence). CDR3 length: 14 amino acids. As DNA, the CDR3 is TGTGCCAGCAGCCGCGAACTAGCGGGAGATACGCAGTATTTT. This sequence encodes CASSRELAGDTQYF.

The chain recombines TRBV29-1 with TRBJ1-1; 7 positions agree with TRBD1. Germline CDR1 and CDR2: SQVTM and ANQGSEA. This CDR3 region has 13 residues. J lost 0 bases, V lost 7 bases, and 5 bases had no gene match. This chain's CDR3 is CSGKDRLNTEAFF. CDR3 in DNA: TGCAGCGGAAAGGACAGGCTGAACACTGAAGCTTTCTTT. The full variable domain, its missing parts supplied by reference TRBV29-1 and TRBJ1-1, is SAVISQKPSRDICQRGTSLTIQCQVDSQVTMMFWYRQQPGQSLTLIATANQGSEATYESGFVIDKFPISRPNLTFSTLTVSNMSPEDSSIYLCSGKDRLNTEAFFGQGTRLTVV.

The CDR3 reads CASSCDRDEQYV. The CDR3 nucleotides are TGTGCCAGCAGTTGTGACAGGGACGAGCAGTACGTC. The chain employs TRBV27 and TRBJ2-7; 7 nucleotides line up with TRBD1. V lost 4 bases and J lost 5; bases outside the gene matches: 2. This CDR3 is 12 amino acids long. Per germline, CDR1 MNHEY and CDR2 SMNVEV (reference sequence).

Only a few counts were recorded for this clone. The chain combines TRBV10-3 with TRBJ1-2; the D gene is possibly TRBD1 (6 bases). This CDR3 is 14 amino acids long. Germline lookup yields CDR1 ENHRY and CDR2 SYGVKD. V lost 4 bases and J 4 bases, leaving 13 bases between the germline ends. CDR3 DNA: TGTGCCATCAGTGGTTTACAGGGAAGCTATGGCTACACCTTC. Encoded protein: CAISGLQGSYGYTF.

The chain couples TRBV7-8 to TRBJ2-7, with 9 bases fitting TRBD1. The germline CDR1 and CDR2 sequences are SGHVS and FQNEAQ. The CDR3 length is 16 residues. V lost 1 base, J lost 2 bases, and 6 bases stayed unmatched. The CDR3 nucleotides read TGTGCCAGCAGCTTAGATCACGGGACAGGGACCTACGAGCAGTACTTC. This encodes CASSLDHGTGTYEQYF.

The chain is built from TRBV7-2 and TRBJ2-2; D is possibly TRBD1 (6 bases). The CDR3 loop spans 16 amino acids. Trimming took off 5 bases at V and 3 bases at J, with 16 bases between the two ends. The V gene's germline CDR1 is SGHTA and CDR2 FQGNSA. CDR3: CASSVGTLRDTGELFF. Here the CDR3 DNA reads TGTGCCAGCAGCGTGGGGACATTAAGGGACACCGGGGAGCTGTTTTTT.

The chain uses TRBV19 and TRBJ2-7, with 9 positions matching TRBD1. CDR1 is LNHDA, CDR2 SQIVND, per germline (reference sequence). Trimming removed 5 bases from V and 5 bases from J; junction bases left unmatched: 10. This CDR3 comprises 15 residues. The CDR3 bases are TGTGCCAGTAGTCCCCAGACAGGGGGGGGCAACGAGCAGTACTTC. It specifies CASSPQTGGGNEQYF. The whole variable domain, filled in from reference TRBV19 and TRBJ2-7, reads DGGITQSPKYLFRKEGQNVTLSCEQNLNHDAMYWYRQDPGQGLRLIYYSQIVNDFQKGDIAEGYSVSREKKESFPLTVTSAQKNPTAFYLCASSPQTGGGNEQYFGPGTRLTVT.

The chain uses TRBV12-3 or TRBV12-4 and TRBJ1-4; D gene unclear. The V end lost 1 base, the J end lost 9 bases, and 3 bases lay between the germline ends. The length of the CDR3 is 11 residues. The CDR3 nucleotides are TGTGCCAGCAGTTTAGGGCAAAAACTGTTTTTT. Translation: CASSLGQKLFF.

The J gene is TRBJ2-7, the V gene TRBV30; 10 positions match TRBD2. Germline V gene sequence: CDR1 GTSNPN, CDR2 SVGIG (reference sequence). The V gene end was trimmed by 2 bases and the J gene end by 4 bases; junction bases not matched to a gene: 2. The CDR3 runs to 13 residues. Here the CDR3 DNA reads TGTGCCTGGAGTAGCGGGAGGGTGTACGAGCAGTACTTC. It specifies CAWSSGRVYEQYF.